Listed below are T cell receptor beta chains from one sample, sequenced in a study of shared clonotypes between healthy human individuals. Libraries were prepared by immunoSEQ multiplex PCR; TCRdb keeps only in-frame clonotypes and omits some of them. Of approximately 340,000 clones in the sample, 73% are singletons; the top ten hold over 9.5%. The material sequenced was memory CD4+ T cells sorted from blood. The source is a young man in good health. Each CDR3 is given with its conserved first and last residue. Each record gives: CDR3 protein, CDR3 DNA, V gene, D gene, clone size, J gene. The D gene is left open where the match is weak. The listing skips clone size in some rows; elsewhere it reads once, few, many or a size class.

CDR3: CASSHGPGNSPLHF
DNA: TGTGCCAGCAGCCACGGGCCGGGTAATTCACCCCTCCACTTT
V: TRBV14
D: .
size: .
J: TRBJ1-6

CDR3: CASSVGQAIQETQYF
DNA: TGTGCCAGCAGTGTTGGACAGGCAATCCAAGAGACCCAGTACTTC
V: TRBV6-1
D: TRBD1
size: .
J: TRBJ2-5

CDR3: CASSLAGTLNEQFF
DNA: TGTGCCAGCAGCTTAGCCGGTACACTCAATGAGCAGTTCTTC
V: TRBV7-9
D: .
size: few
J: TRBJ2-1

CDR3: CASSLGLAGITDTQYF
DNA: TGTGCCAGCAGCTTGGGGTTAGCGGGGATCACAGATACGCAGTATTTT
V: TRBV5-4
D: TRBD2
size: .
J: TRBJ2-3

CDR3: CASSALARNTGELFF
DNA: TGTGCCAGCAGTGCGTTAGCGCGGAACACCGGGGAGCTGTTTTTT
V: TRBV27
D: .
size: .
J: TRBJ2-2

CDR3: CASSQALYRGGTGELFF
DNA: TGTGCCAGCAGCCAAGCCCTTTACAGGGGAGGGACCGGGGAGCTGTTTTTT
V: TRBV11-3
D: .
size: .
J: TRBJ2-2

CDR3: CASSPEASAGQFF
DNA: TGTGCCAGCAGCCCCGAGGCGTCGGCAGGGCAGTTCTTC
V: TRBV7-2
D: .
size: .
J: TRBJ2-1

CDR3: CASSLGTSGSIETQYF
DNA: TGTGCCAGCAGCTTGGGCACTAGCGGGAGCATAGAGACCCAGTACTTC
V: TRBV5-4
D: TRBD2
size: .
J: TRBJ2-5

CDR3: CASSSLGTSGSFRGEQYF
DNA: TGCGCCAGCAGCTCCCTAGGGACTAGCGGGAGTTTTCGGGGGGAGCAGTACTTC
V: TRBV5-1
D: TRBD2
size: .
J: TRBJ2-7

CDR3: CSAGYGEKLFF
DNA: TGCAGCGCCGGGTATGGAGAAAAACTGTTTTTT
V: TRBV29-1
D: .
size: .
J: TRBJ1-4

CDR3: CASSDRGRTSTQYF
DNA: TGTGCCAGCAGCGACCGTGGACGGACTAGTACGCAGTATTTT
V: TRBV11-2
D: TRBD2
size: .
J: TRBJ2-3

CDR3: CASSSPRAGQETQYF
DNA: TGTGCCAGCAGTTCCCCCCGCGCCGGACAAGAGACCCAGTACTTC
V: TRBV28
D: .
size: .
J: TRBJ2-5

CDR3: CASSSFSYEQYF
DNA: TGTGCCAGCAGCTCCTTCTCCTACGAGCAGTACTTC
V: TRBV7-9
D: .
size: .
J: TRBJ2-7

CDR3: CASSPGGDNEQFF
DNA: TGTGCCAGCAGTCCAGGGGGAGACAATGAGCAGTTCTTC
V: TRBV11-3
D: TRBD1
size: .
J: TRBJ2-1

CDR3: CASSLGPGGPTYGYTF
DNA: TGTGCCAGCAGTTTAGGCCCTGGGGGACCGACCTATGGCTACACCTTC
V: TRBV27
D: .
size: .
J: TRBJ1-2

CDR3: CASSRMGAHPSYEQYF
DNA: TGTGCCAGCAGCAGGATGGGGGCCCACCCCTCCTACGAGCAGTACTTC
V: TRBV21-1
D: .
size: .
J: TRBJ2-7

CDR3: CASSPTGTTYEQYF
DNA: TGTGCCAGCAGCCCGACAGGGACTACCTACGAGCAGTACTTC
V: TRBV28
D: .
size: once
J: TRBJ2-7

CDR3: CASSFSGIAEQYF
DNA: TGTGCCAGCAGCTTTAGCGGGATAGCCGAGCAGTACTTC
V: TRBV7-2
D: TRBD2
size: .
J: TRBJ2-7

CDR3: CASSYERGVYNEQFF
DNA: TGTGCCAGCAGTTACGAACGGGGGGTCTACAATGAGCAGTTCTTC
V: TRBV6-5
D: TRBD2
size: .
J: TRBJ2-1

CDR3: CASSLRGAAGYEQYF
DNA: TGTGCCAGCAGCCTAAGGGGAGCGGCAGGTTACGAGCAGTACTTC
V: TRBV7-8
D: .
size: .
J: TRBJ2-7

CDR3: CASSEYNWGTYEQYF
DNA: TGTGCCAGCAGTGAATATAATTGGGGAACCTACGAGCAGTACTTC
V: TRBV6-1
D: .
size: .
J: TRBJ2-7

CDR3: CASSISRSDIQYF
DNA: TGTGCCAGTAGTATATCAAGAAGTGACATTCAGTACTTC
V: TRBV19
D: .
size: .
J: TRBJ2-4

CDR3: CASSVELADFNTQYF
DNA: TGTGCCAGCAGCGTCGAACTAGCGGACTTCAATACGCAGTATTTT
V: TRBV11-2
D: TRBD2
size: .
J: TRBJ2-3